The 2 T cell receptor beta chains reported below all come from one sample, sequenced in a study of blood T cell repertoires in COVID-19. Profiling relied on immunoSEQ multiplex PCR, and the TCRdb table lists in-frame clones only, not all of them. Among some 70,000 clones listed, approximately 86% were seen once. The sequencing sample was made of peripheral blood. All receptors derive from a woman in her sixties or seventies with acute or convalescent COVID-19.

This chain uses TRBV2 with TRBJ1-1; 7 nucleotides agree with TRBD1. Germline assignment: CDR1 SNHLY and CDR2 FYNNEI. The CDR3 has 16 residues. V shed 6 bases, J shed 1 base, and the junction held 11 bases outside the gene matches. As DNA, the CDR3 is TGTGCCAGCAGGGGAGACAGGGCATTGCAGAACACTGAAGCTTTCTTT. Protein: CASRGDRALQNTEAFF.

The CDR3 DNA sequence: TGTGCCAGCAGTGTGGGAGGGGAAAAACTGTTTTTT. It specifies CASSVGGEKLFF. The chain joins TRBV2 to TRBJ1-4; D ambiguous. This CDR3 is 12 amino acids long. The germline CDR1 and CDR2 sequences are SNHLY and FYNNEI. Trimming left V 4 bases short and J 8 bases short, with 8 bases between.